Sequencing of this TCR beta chain was carried out in a study of blood T cell repertoires in COVID-19. The length of the CDR3 is 13 residues. The ends lost 8 bases at V and 11 bases at J; junction bases unmatched: 14. From germline, CDR1 is SGHTA and CDR2 FQGNSA. TCRdb's table, derived via immunoSEQ multiplex PCR, lists solely in-frame clones and lacks some. The data show more than 25,000 clones, roughly 85% seen once. The genes are TRBV7-2 and TRBJ1-1; 7 positions agree with TRBD1. This TCR was sampled from a woman older than 75 with COVID-19, enrolled during active disease. Sequenced material: peripheral blood. The CDR3, as DNA: TGTGCCAGCCTTCTAGGGGGCCCAAATGTTGCTTTCTTT. The encoded protein is CASLLGGPNVAFF. The full variable domain, completed using reference TRBV7-2 and TRBJ1-1, is GAGVSQSPSNKVTEKGKDVELRCDPISGHTALYWYRQSLGQGLEFLIYFQGNSAPDKSGLPSDRFSAERTGGSVSTLTIQRTQQEDSAVYLCASLLGGPNVAFFGQGTRLTVV.